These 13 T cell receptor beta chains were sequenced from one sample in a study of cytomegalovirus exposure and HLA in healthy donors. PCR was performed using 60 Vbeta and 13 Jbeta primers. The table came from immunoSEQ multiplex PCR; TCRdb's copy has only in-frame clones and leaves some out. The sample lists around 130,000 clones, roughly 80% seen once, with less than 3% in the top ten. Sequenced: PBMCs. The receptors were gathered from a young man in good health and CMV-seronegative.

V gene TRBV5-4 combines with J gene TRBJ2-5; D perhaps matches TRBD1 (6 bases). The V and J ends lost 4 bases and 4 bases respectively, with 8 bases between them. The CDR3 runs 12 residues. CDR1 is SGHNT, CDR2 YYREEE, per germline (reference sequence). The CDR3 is CASSRQAETQYF. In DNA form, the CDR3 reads TGTGCCAGCAGCCGACAGGCAGAGACCCAGTACTTC.

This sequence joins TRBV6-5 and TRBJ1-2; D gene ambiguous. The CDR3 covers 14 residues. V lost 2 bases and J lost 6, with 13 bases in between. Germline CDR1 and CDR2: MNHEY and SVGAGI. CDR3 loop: CASSYGLPPDGYTF. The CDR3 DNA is TGTGCCAGCAGTTACGGTCTACCACCGGATGGCTACACCTTC.

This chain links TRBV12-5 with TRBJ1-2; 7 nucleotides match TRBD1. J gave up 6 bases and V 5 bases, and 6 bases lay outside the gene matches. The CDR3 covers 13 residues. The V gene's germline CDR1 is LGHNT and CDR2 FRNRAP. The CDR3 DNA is TGTGCTAGTGGTCTCCTGAGGGGGCATGGCTACACCTTC. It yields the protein CASGLLRGHGYTF.

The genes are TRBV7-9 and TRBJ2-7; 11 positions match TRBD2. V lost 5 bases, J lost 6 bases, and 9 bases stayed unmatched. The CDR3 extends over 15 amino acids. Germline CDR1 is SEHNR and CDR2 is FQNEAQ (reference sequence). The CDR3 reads CASSPPRLAGIEQYF. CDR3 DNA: TGTGCCAGCAGCCCACCCCGACTAGCGGGAATCGAGCAGTACTTC.

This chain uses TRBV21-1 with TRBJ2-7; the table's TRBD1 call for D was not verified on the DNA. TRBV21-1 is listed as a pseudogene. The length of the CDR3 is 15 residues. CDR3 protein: CASSKGIQGAYEQYF. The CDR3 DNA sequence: TGTGCCAGCAGTAAAGGGATCCAGGGGGCCTACGAGCAGTACTTC.

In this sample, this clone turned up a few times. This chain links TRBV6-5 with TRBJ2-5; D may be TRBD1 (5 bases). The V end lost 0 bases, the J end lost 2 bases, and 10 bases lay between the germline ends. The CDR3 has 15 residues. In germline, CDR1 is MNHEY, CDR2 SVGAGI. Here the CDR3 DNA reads TGTGCCAGCAGTTACTCGGGGCATAAACAAGAGACCCAGTACTTC. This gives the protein CASSYSGHKQETQYF.

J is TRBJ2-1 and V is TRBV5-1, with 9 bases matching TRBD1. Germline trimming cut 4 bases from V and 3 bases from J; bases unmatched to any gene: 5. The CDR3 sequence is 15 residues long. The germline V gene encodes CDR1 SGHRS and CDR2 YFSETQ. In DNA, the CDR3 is TGCGCCAGCAGCCTTCGGACAGGGGACTACAATGAGCAGTTCTTC. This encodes CASSLRTGDYNEQFF.

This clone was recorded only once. CDR3 protein: CSVTQHGTIYEQYF. The CDR3 nucleotides are TGCAGCGTTACACAGCACGGGACAATCTACGAGCAGTACTTC. The chain combines TRBV29-1 with TRBJ2-7, with a possible D match to TRBD1 (6 bases). V lost 5 bases, J lost 3 bases, and 17 bases lay in between. The CDR3 consists of 14 residues. Germline V gene lookup returns CDR1 SQVTM and CDR2 ANQGSEA.

The CDR3 protein is CAWSLGTRAFQETQYF. The CDR3 coding sequence is TGTGCCTGGAGTTTAGGTACTAGAGCCTTTCAAGAGACCCAGTACTTC. The J gene is TRBJ2-5, the V gene TRBV30, with D possibly TRBD2 on 5 matching bases. V lost 2 bases to trimming and J lost 2 bases, with 18 bases between them. Germline values: CDR1 GTSNPN, CDR2 SVGIG (reference sequence). The length of the CDR3 is 16 residues.

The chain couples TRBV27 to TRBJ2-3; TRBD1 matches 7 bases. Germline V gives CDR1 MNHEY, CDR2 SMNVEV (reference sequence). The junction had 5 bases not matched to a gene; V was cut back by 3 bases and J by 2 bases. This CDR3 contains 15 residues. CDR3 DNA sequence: TGTGCCAGCAGTTTTGCACAGGGGCCCACAGATACGCAGTATTTT. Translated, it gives CASSFAQGPTDTQYF.

For the CDR3, the DNA is TGTGCCAGCAGCTTAGCGTCGGCGGGCGTCACAGATACGCAGTATTTT. Translation gives CASSLASAGVTDTQYF. The V and J genes are TRBV7-9 and TRBJ2-3, with D tentatively TRBD2 (5 bases). V was cut by 0 bases and J by 2 bases, with 12 bases left in between. Germline V CDR1 and CDR2: SEHNR, FQNEAQ (reference sequence). The CDR3 covers 16 residues.

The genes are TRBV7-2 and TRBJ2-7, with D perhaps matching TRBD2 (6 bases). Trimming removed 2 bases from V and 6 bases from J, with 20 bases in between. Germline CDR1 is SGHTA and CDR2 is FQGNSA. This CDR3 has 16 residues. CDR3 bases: TGTGCCAGCAGCTTAATGGCCGGGTCGGGAGCGTCCGAGCAGTACTTC. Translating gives CASSLMAGSGASEQYF.

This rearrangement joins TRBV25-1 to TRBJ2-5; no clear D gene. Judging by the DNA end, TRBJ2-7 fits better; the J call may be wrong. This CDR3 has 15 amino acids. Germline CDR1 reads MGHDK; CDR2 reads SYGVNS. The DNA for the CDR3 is TGTGCCAGCAGTGAGGGCCAGGCCTCCTCCTACGAGCAGTACTTC. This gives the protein CASSEGQASSYEQYF.